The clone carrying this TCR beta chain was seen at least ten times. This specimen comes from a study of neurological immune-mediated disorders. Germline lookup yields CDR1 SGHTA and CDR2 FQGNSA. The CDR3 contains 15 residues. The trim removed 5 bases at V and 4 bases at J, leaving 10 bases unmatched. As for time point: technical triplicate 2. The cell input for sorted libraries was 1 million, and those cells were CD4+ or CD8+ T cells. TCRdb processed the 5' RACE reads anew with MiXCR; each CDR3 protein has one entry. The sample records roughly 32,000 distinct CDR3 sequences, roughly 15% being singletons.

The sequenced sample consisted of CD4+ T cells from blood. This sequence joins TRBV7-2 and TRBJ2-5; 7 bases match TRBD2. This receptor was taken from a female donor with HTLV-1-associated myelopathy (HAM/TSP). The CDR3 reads CASSPREGRGETQYF. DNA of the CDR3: TGTGCCAGCAGCCCGAGGGAGGGTCGAGGAGAGACCCAGTACTTC.